This TCR beta chain was profiled in a study of T cells after yellow fever vaccination. General observations from the study: Peak timing came faster in the weaker secondary response, day 5 versus 15. Reappearance after the booster was observed for most primary-vaccination clones (roughly 97% CD4, about 91% CD8). CD4 and CD8 compartments shared a small share of clonotypes.

A few counts support this clonotype. Its antigen is unidentified. The 5'RACE template-switching step produced TCR cDNA and added a universal primer site and UMIs. TCRdb used MiXCR to reprocess the 5' RACE reads, holding one entry per CDR3 protein. The sample lists about 320,000 distinct CDR3 sequences, around 13% occurring once. The V gene lost 3 bases and the J gene lost 5 bases, with 11 bases spanning the gap. Germline V gene lookup returns CDR1 ENHRY and CDR2 SYGVKD. This CDR3 is built from 14 residues. The sample in question was CD4+ T cells sorted from PBMCs, obtained 15 days after the yellow fever booster vaccination. This chain uses TRBV10-3 with TRBJ2-4; D gene unclear. This sequence was found in a man in his late teens or twenties who received the YFV17D yellow fever vaccine. The CDR3 spells CAISDPLGENIQYF. The CDR3 DNA reads TGTGCCATCAGTGACCCATTGGGCGAAAACATTCAGTACTTC.